These 14 T cell receptor beta chains originate from one sample sequenced in a study of blood T cells in healthy people across ages. Alongside a J-beta primer mix, a sample-barcoded 5' primer served in a second PCR lasting about 7 to 11 cycles. Using its own MiXCR run on the 5' RACE reads, TCRdb lists one record per CDR3 protein. The repertoire holds 630,000 or so distinct CDR3 sequences, about 28% seen once, with less than 20% in the top ten. The sequencing sample was made of blood. The receptors were sampled from a woman older than 75 in good health.

A note on this clonotype: Its ends do not fully match the called genes, so a read error is possible. The V gene is TRBV4-2, the J gene TRBJ2-7; 9 bases agree with TRBD1. Germline CDR1 LGHNA, CDR2 YNFKEQ. CDR3 length equals 15 residues. The CDR3 DNA sequence: TGTGTCAGCAGCCAAGTGGGACAGGGCTTTGACGGGCAGTACTTC. This gives the protein CVSSQVGQGFDGQYF.

Remarks on this clonotype: Just one base apart from a much larger clone, this may be a read error. The chain links TRBV20-1 to TRBJ2-7; the match to TRBD1 covers 9 bases. The junction had 19 bases not matched to a gene; V was cut back by 3 bases and J by 7 bases. Germline V lookup: CDR1 DFQATT, CDR2 SNEGSKA (reference sequence). The CDR3 contains 17 residues. CDR3 sequence reads: CSARRLLETGTGNEQYF. The CDR3 nucleotides read TGCAGTGCTAGGCGACTGTTAGAGACCGGGACAGGGAATGAGCAGTACTTC.

Many counts were recorded for this clonotype. This chain uses TRBV29-1 with TRBJ2-7, with TRBD1 as a possible D gene (6 bases). Germline CDR1 reads SQVTM; CDR2 reads ANQGSEA. The CDR3 extends over 12 amino acids. The V end was cut by 5 bases, the J end by 4 bases, with 12 bases between. CDR3 coding DNA: TGCAGCGTTCGACAGGTAAATTACGAGCAGTACTTC. It is translated as CSVRQVNYEQYF.

The chain carries TRBV24-1 and TRBJ2-1; 10 nucleotides match TRBD2. Looked up from germline, CDR1 is KGHDR and CDR2 is SFDVKD. The CDR3 covers 17 residues. Trimming removed 3 bases from V and 2 bases from J; junction bases left unmatched: 6. CDR3 residues: CATSDPTLAGAYNEQFF. The CDR3 region has the DNA TGTGCCACCAGTGATCCGACCCTAGCGGGGGCCTACAATGAGCAGTTCTTC.

About this clonotype itself: One end of the junction does not line up with germline, which may come from a read error. The chain uses TRBV4-3 and TRBJ2-1, with a weak D call TRBD1 (6 bases). This CDR3 region has 12 residues. Germline lookup yields CDR1 LGHNA and CDR2 YSLEER. CDR3 coding DNA: TGCGTCAGCAGCCAACAGGGTGCTGAGCAGTTCTTC. Amino acids: CVSSQQGAEQFF.

The chain employs TRBV7-2 and TRBJ1-6; 7 bases agree with TRBD1. J lost 5 bases, V lost 3 bases, and 4 bases had no gene match. Germline assignment: CDR1 SGHTA and CDR2 FQGNSA. This CDR3 is 15 amino acids long. CDR3 loop: CASSFKGTDNSPLHF. The CDR3 DNA reads TGTGCCAGCAGCTTCAAGGGGACAGATAATTCACCCCTCCACTTT.

The chain has TRBV5-4 and TRBJ1-1; D perhaps matches TRBD1 (5 bases). Germline V CDR1 and CDR2: SGHNT, YYREEE (reference sequence). V was clipped by 4 bases and J by 0 bases, with 13 bases between them. The CDR3 sequence is 15 residues long. The CDR3 loop is CASSGNGGLNTEAFF. In DNA form, the CDR3 reads TGTGCCAGCAGCGGGAACGGGGGACTGAACACTGAAGCTTTCTTT.

The rearrangement uses TRBV20-1 and TRBJ1-1; the D gene is possibly TRBD1 (6 bases). CDR3 length: 14 amino acids. Germline CDR1 is DFQATT and CDR2 is SNEGSKA (reference sequence). V was shortened by 7 bases and J by 1 base, with 16 bases between the two germline ends. Here the CDR3 DNA reads TGCAGTGGGGGGGCTGGGCGGACGAACACTGAAGCTTTCTTT. This translates into CSGGAGRTNTEAFF.

This clonotype was counted only a few times. The chain has TRBV28 and TRBJ1-1; the D is unclear. The CDR3 loop spans 12 amino acids. Germline assignment: CDR1 MDHEN and CDR2 SYDVKM. V gave up 6 bases and J gave up 1 base, with 6 bases separating them. The CDR3 DNA is TGTGCCAGCAGAATTTGGAACACTGAAGCTTTCTTT. Amino acids: CASRIWNTEAFF.

The sample holds a few counts of this clonotype. A much larger clone is a single base away; this may be a read error. The V and J genes are TRBV5-1 and TRBJ2-7; 13 bases align to TRBD2. The V gene's germline CDR1 is SGHRS and CDR2 YFSETQ. The CDR3 spans 19 residues. Losses at the gene ends were 5 bases for V and 7 bases for J; bases not matched to a gene: 21. The CDR3 spells CASSPGLAGAKSSYNEQYF. CDR3 nucleotides: TGCGCCAGCAGTCCCGGACTAGCGGGGGCTAAGAGCTCCTACAATGAGCAGTACTTC.

This clonotype was detected many times. The junction departs from germline at one end; a sequencing error may be responsible. The rearrangement links TRBV7-9 to TRBJ2-5, with D perhaps matching TRBD1 (6 bases). Germline V gives CDR1 SEHNR, CDR2 FQNEAQ (reference sequence). The CDR3 length is 14 residues. CDR3 region: CASSLVARGETQYF. The CDR3 coding sequence is TGCGCCAGCAGCTTGGTTGCCAGGGGAGAGACCCAGTACTTC.

The chain recombines TRBV5-1 with TRBJ2-1, with D perhaps matching TRBD1 or TRBD2 (5 bases each). The CDR3 runs to 15 residues. The germline CDR1 and CDR2 sequences are SGHRS and YFSETQ. The V end lost 0 bases, the J end lost 4 bases, and 11 bases lay between the germline ends. The DNA of the CDR3 is TGCGCCAGCAGCTTGGTATCCAGGGAGTACAATGAGCAGTTCTTC. Translated, it gives CASSLVSREYNEQFF.

V gene TRBV5-6 combines with J gene TRBJ1-1; D may be TRBD1 (5 bases). V lost 0 bases and J 1 base, leaving 10 bases between the germline ends. Germline values: CDR1 SGHDT, CDR2 YYEEEE. The CDR3 covers 15 residues. CDR3 DNA: TGTGCCAGCAGCTTGGGAGGACATTCGAACACTGAAGCTTTCTTT. Translating it yields CASSLGGHSNTEAFF.

This clonotype has more than one count but fewer than ten. J is TRBJ1-6 and V is TRBV6-2 or TRBV6-3, with D hard to call. The germline gives CDR1 MNHEY, CDR2 SVGEGT. The germline V and J ends were trimmed by 0 bases and 9 bases, with 9 bases remaining between them. The length of the CDR3 is 14 residues. The CDR3 DNA is TGTGCCAGCAGTTACTCGGCAGGCGGTTCACCCCTCCACTTT. Residues: CASSYSAGGSPLHF.